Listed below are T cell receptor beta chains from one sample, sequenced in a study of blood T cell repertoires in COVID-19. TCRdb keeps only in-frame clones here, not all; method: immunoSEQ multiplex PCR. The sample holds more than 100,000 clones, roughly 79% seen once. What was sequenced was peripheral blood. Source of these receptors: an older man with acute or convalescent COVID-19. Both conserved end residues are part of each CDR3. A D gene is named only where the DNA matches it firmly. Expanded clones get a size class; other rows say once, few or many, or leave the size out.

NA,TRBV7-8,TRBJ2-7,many,CASSPEVARAYEQYF,TGTGCCAGCAGTCCGGAGGTCGCCAGAGCCTACGAGCAGTACTTC
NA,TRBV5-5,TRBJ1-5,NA,CASSPEGPYQPQHF,TGTGCCAGCAGTCCGGAGGGGCCCTATCAGCCCCAGCATTTT
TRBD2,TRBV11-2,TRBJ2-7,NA,CASIPASGGFTYEQYF,TGTGCCAGCATTCCCGCCAGCGGGGGGTTCACCTACGAGCAGTACTTC
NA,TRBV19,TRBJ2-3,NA,CASSIIGGVSTDTQYF,TGTGCCAGTAGTATAATAGGGGGGGTTAGCACAGATACGCAGTATTTT
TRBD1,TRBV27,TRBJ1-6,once,CASSPGQGGNSPLHF,TGTGCCAGCAGTCCGGGACAGGGAGGAAATTCACCCCTCCACTTT
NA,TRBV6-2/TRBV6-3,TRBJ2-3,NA,CASSQSTDTQYF,TGTGCCAGCAGTCAATCAACAGATACGCAGTATTTT
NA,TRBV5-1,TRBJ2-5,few,CASRMSGSKETQYF,TGCGCCAGCAGAATGAGCGGGTCTAAAGAGACCCAGTACTTC
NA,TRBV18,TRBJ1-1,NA,CASSPYHRRDGGTEAFF,TGTGCCAGCTCACCATATCACCGGAGGGACGGCGGGACTGAAGCTTTCTTT
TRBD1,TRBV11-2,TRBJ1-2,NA,CASSLSRDSSYGYTF,TGTGCCAGCAGCTTAAGCCGGGACAGTTCCTATGGCTACACCTTC
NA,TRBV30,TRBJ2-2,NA,CAWSGTPTGELFF,TGTGCCTGGAGCGGGACTCCCACCGGGGAGCTGTTTTTT
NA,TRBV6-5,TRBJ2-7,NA,CASSISGAQPYEQYF,TGTGCCAGCAGCATATCAGGGGCCCAACCCTACGAGCAGTACTTC
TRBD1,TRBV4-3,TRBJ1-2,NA,CASSHLTGGGASGYTF,TGCGCCAGCAGCCATCTGACAGGGGGCGGTGCTAGCGGCTACACCTTC
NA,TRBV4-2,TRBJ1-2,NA,CASSQGGAYGYTF,TGTGCCAGCAGCCAAGGGGGAGCCTATGGCTACACCTTC
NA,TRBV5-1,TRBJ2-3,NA,CASSFQSSTDTQYF,TGCGCCAGCAGCTTTCAGTCAAGCACAGATACGCAGTATTTT
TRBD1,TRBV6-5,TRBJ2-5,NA,CASTEQGARETQYF,TGTGCCAGCACCGAACAGGGGGCCAGGGAGACCCAGTACTTC
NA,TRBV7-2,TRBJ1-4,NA,CASSLAYRAEKLFF,TGTGCCAGCAGCTTAGCCTATCGTGCAGAAAAACTGTTTTTT
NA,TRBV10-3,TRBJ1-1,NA,CAINKDRGMNTEAFF,TGTGCCATCAACAAAGACCGGGGGATGAACACTGAAGCTTTCTTT